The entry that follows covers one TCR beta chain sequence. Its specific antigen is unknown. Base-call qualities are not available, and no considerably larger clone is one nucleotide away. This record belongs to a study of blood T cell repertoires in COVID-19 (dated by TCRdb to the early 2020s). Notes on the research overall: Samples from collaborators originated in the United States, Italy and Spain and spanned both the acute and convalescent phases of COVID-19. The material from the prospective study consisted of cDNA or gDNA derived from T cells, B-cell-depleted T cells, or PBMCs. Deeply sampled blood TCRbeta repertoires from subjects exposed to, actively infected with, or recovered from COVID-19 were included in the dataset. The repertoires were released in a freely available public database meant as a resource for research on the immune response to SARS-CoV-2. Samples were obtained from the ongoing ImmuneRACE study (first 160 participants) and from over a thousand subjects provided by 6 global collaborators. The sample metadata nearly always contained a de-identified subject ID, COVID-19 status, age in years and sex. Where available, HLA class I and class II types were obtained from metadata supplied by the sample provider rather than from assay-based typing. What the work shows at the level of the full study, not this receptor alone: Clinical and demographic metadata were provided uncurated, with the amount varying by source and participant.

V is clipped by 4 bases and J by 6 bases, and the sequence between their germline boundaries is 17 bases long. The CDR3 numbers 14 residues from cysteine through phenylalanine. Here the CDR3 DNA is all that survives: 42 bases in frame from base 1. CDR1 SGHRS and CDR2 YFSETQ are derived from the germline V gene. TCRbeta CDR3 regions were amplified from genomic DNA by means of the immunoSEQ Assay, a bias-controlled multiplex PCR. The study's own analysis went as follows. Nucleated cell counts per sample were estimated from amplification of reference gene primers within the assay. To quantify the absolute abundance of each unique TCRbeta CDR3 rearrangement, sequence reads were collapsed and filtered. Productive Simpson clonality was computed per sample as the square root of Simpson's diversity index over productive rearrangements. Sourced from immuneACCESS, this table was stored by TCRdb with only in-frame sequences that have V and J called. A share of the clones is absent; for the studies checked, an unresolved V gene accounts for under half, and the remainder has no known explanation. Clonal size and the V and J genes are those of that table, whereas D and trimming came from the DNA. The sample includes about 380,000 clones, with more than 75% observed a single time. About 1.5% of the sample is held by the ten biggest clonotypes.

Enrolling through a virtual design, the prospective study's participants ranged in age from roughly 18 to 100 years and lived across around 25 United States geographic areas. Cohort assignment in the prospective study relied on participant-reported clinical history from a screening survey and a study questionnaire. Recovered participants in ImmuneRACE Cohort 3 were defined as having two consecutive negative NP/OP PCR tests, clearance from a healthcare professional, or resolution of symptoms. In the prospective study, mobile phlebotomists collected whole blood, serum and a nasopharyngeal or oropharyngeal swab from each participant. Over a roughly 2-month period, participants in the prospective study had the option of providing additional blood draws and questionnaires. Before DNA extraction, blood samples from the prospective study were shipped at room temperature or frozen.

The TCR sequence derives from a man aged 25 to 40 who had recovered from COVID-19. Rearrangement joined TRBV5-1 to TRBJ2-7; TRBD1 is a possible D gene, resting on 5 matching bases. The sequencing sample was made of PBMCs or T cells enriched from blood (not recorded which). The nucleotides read TGCGCCAGCAGCGTCCGGGTCCAGGGTATCGAGCAGTACTTC. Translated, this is CASSVRVQGIEQYF. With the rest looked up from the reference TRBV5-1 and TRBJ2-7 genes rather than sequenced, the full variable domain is KAGVTQTPRYLIKTRGQQVTLSCSPISGHRSVSWYQQTPGQGLQFLFEYFSETQRNKGNFPGRFSGRQFSNSRSEMNVSTLELGDSALYLCASSVRVQGIEQYFGPGTRLTVT.